The 2 T cell receptor beta chains in this list originate from one sample, sequenced in a study of glioma-infiltrating T cells after dendritic cell vaccination. TCRdb's copy holds only in-frame clones and misses some; the assay was immunoSEQ multiplex PCR. This sample has about 38,000 clones, with about 80% found just once. This sample comprised blood, obtained before dendritic cell vaccination. These TCRs come from a human donor with glioblastoma.

The chain has TRBV19 and TRBJ2-2, with unresolved D. The ends were cut back, 3 bases at V and 8 bases at J, with 10 bases in the middle. This CDR3 has 13 amino acids. Germline V gene data show CDR1 as LNHDA and CDR2 as SQIVND (reference sequence). The CDR3, as DNA: TGTGCCAGTAGTATGAACGCGGAAGGGGAGCTGTTTTTT. Its protein is CASSMNAEGELFF.

The table lists this clone with a few counts. The CDR3 sequence: CASSAVRGRGGNEQFF. In DNA, the CDR3 is TGCGCCAGCAGCGCCGTGCGGGGGCGAGGGGGGAATGAGCAGTTCTTC. The chain couples TRBV4-1 to TRBJ2-1; weak D call: TRBD2 (7 bases). Germline assignment: CDR1 MGHRA and CDR2 YSYEKL. The CDR3 is made up of 16 amino acids. Trimming shortened V by 5 bases and J by 7 bases, and 21 bases separated the two germline ends.